This TCR beta chain was captured in a study of breast tumors, draining lymph nodes, adjacent tissues (dated by TCRdb to about 2016). In terms of the full investigation: In breast cancer patients, the study compared the TCR beta repertoires of tumor, adjacent nontumor tissue and axillary lymph nodes. The study was designed to assess the relationships and possible T-cell exchange between tumor, surrounding tissue and draining lymph node repertoires in human breast cancer. On the study overall, not on this receptor specifically: Tumors showed preferential V and J gene usage, and their T-cell repertoire diversity fell below that of lymph nodes yet above that of nontumor tissue. In luminal-like breast cancer, tumor and nontumor tissue repertoires resembled each other significantly more than in basal-like breast cancer. The conclusion that tumor T cells originate in lymph nodes was framed as consistent with a hypothesis rather than directly demonstrated. A scenario in which most tumor T cells derive from the lymph node and then expand within tumor tissue was judged to be consistent with the data.

The CDR3 spans 15 residues, from the cysteine through the phenylalanine. The kept DNA is CDR3 alone, 45 bases in frame from the first base. CDR1 and CDR2, looked up from the germline V gene (reference sequence), are MNHNY and SVGAGI. Germline trimming amounts to 0 bases on V and 2 bases on J, with 0 as the count of junction bases outside the gene matches. Sequenced using an Illumina HiSeq 2000. Multiplex PCR amplification was used to build the TCR beta chain libraries. High-throughput sequencing was used to analyze the amplified TCR beta chain products. TCRdb passed the public sequencing reads through fastp at Q25 and MiXCR, retaining productive beta sequences. Rows are combined by CDR3 protein, so each entry shows the most common genes and DNA. The sample contains 20,000 to 25,000 distinct CDR3 sequences, 23% of them found a single time. Together, the top ten hold about 14% of the sample. This clonotype occurred many times. Its recognized antigen is unknown. The sample holds no much larger clone one base away, and base qualities are not on file.

Specimen: breast tumor tissue. The rearranged chain carries TRBV6-6 and TRBJ2-5; 10 central bases correspond to TRBD2. The clonotype comes from a female donor with breast cancer. Some clones in this sample may be carry-over from other donors' samples. The CDR3 here reads CASSYSSGRQETQYF. In nucleotide form, the sequence is TGTGCCAGCAGTTACTCTAGCGGGAGGCAAGAGACCCAGTACTTC.